These 3 T cell receptor beta chains were all obtained from the same sample, sequenced in a study of human T cells and chemical hapten exposure. The time point here: pre-sensitization, week 0. Treatment reported: therapeutic diphenylcyclopropenone sensitization with weekly scalp DPC. TCRdb passed the RACE reads through MiXCR, listing each CDR3 protein once. This repertoire shows 85,000 to 120,000 distinct CDR3 sequences, roughly an eighth found once; its top ten account for 1.6%. The sample here was whole blood, taken in connection with sensitization to the hapten diphenylcyclopropenone (DPC). These receptors were collected from a woman aged 50 to 65 with alopecia areata. Some clones in this sample may be carry-over from other donors' samples.

This chain joins TRBV30 and TRBJ1-4; D gene unclear. The CDR3 loop spans 14 amino acids. From germline, CDR1 is GTSNPN and CDR2 SVGIG (reference sequence). Trimming removed 3 bases from V and 9 bases from J, with 17 bases in between. This CDR3 is CAWSTDGDFQKLFF. The CDR3 bases are TGTGCCTGGAGCACCGATGGGGATTTCCAAAAACTGTTTTTT.

Concerning this clonotype itself: The conserved phenylalanine or tryptophan is not found at the CDR3 terminus, so this likely reflects a read error. The V and J genes are TRBV12-3 or TRBV12-4 and TRBJ1-1; D may be TRBD1 (5 bases). V lost 3 bases and J 3 bases, leaving 14 bases between the germline ends. The length of the CDR3 is 15 residues. CDR3 bases: TGTGCCAGCAGTTTTGGAGTCGGCAGGGACACTGAAGCTTTCTAT. Its translation: CASSFGVGRDTEAFY.

This clonotype was recorded a few times. This rearrangement joins TRBV12-3 or TRBV12-4 to TRBJ1-6; D not certain. The ends were cut back, 6 bases at V and 10 bases at J, with 16 bases in the middle. The CDR3 covers 14 residues. The CDR3 is CASSLGGFRSPLHF. As DNA, the CDR3 is TGTGCCAGCAGCCTGGGTGGGTTTAGGTCACCCCTCCACTTT.